This T cell receptor beta chain was obtained from a study of blood T cell repertoires in COVID-19. On the study more broadly: The study drew acute and convalescent COVID-19 samples from the United States, Italy and Spain.

The CDR3 extends over 15 amino acids. Germline CDR1 and CDR2: SGHDT and YYEEEE. The V gene end was trimmed by 1 base and the J gene end by 5 bases; junction bases not matched to a gene: 5. The protocol was immunoSEQ multiplex PCR, while the TCRdb copy is restricted to in-frame clones and leaves out a portion. This sample carries about 97,000 clones, roughly 92% of them seen once, and the ten largest clones take 1.5% to 2%. Enrollment of patients from Seattle took place during active infection, with longitudinal follow-up. The rearrangement uses TRBV5-6 and TRBJ1-1, with 10 bases matching TRBD1. The TCR sequence derives from a woman aged 45-60 years with COVID-19, enrolled during active disease. Sequencing input: peripheral blood. This chain's CDR3 is CASSLYWDRGTEAFF. The CDR3 region has the DNA TGTGCCAGCAGCTTGTATTGGGACAGGGGTACTGAAGCTTTCTTT. Based on the CDR3 plus reference TRBV5-6 and TRBJ1-1, the full variable domain is DAGVTQSPTHLIKTRGQQVTLRCSPKSGHDTVSWYQQALGQGPQFIFQYYEEEERQRGNFPDRFSGHQFPNYSSELNVNALLLGDSALYLCASSLYWDRGTEAFFGQGTRLTVV.